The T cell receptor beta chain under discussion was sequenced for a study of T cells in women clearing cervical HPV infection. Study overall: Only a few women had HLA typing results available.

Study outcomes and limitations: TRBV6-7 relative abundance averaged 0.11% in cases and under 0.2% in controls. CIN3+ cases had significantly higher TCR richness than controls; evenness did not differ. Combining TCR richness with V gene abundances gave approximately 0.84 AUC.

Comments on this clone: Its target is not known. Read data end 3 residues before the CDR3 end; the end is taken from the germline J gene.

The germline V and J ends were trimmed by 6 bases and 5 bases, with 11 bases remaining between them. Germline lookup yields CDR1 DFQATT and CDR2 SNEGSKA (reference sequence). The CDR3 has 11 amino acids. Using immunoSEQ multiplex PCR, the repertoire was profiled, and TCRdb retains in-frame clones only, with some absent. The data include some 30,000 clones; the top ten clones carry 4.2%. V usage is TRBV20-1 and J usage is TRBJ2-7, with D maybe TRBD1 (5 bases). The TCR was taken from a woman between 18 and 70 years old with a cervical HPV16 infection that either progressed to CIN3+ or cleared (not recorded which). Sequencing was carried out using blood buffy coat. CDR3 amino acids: CSAGPGNEQYF. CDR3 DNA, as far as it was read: TGCAGTGCAGGGCCAGGGAACGAG.